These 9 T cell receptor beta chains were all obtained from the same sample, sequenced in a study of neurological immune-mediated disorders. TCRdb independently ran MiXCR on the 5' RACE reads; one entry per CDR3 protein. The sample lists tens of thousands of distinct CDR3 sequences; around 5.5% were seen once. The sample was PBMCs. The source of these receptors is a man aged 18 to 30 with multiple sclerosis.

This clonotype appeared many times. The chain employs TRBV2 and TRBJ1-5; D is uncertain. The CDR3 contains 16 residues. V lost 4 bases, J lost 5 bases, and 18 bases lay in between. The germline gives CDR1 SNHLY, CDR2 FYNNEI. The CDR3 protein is CASSVTTTEPHQPQHF. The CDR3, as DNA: TGTGCCAGCAGTGTTACGACGACGGAACCACATCAGCCCCAGCATTTT.

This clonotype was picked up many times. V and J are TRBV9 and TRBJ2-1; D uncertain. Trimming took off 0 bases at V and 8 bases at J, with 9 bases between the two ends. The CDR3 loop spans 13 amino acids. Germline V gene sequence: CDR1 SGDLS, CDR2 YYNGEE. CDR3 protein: CASSVETIHEQFF. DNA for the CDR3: TGTGCCAGCAGCGTAGAAACAATTCATGAGCAGTTCTTC.

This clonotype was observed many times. The CDR3 sequence is CASSFYRDNEQFF. DNA for the CDR3: TGTGCCAGCAGTTTTTACAGGGACAATGAGCAGTTCTTC. The chain has TRBV27 and TRBJ2-1, with D perhaps TRBD1 (6 bases). Looked up from germline, CDR1 is MNHEY and CDR2 is SMNVEV (reference sequence). V shed 3 bases and J shed 5 bases, with 8 bases lying between them. CDR3 length equals 13 residues.

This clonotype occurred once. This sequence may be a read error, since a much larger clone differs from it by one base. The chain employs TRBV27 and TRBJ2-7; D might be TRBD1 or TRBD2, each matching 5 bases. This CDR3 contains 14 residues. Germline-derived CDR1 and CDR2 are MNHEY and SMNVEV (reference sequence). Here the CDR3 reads CANSLSGQGSEQYF. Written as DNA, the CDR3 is TGTGCCAACAGTTTATCGGGGCAGGGTAGCGAGCAGTACTTC.

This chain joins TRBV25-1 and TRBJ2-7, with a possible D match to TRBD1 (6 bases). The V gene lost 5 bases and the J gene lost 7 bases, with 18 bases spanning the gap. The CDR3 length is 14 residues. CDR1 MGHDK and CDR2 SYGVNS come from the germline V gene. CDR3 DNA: TGTGCCAGCAGTTTACAGGGTCTGGGTAAAGAGCAGTACTTC. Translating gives CASSLQGLGKEQYF.

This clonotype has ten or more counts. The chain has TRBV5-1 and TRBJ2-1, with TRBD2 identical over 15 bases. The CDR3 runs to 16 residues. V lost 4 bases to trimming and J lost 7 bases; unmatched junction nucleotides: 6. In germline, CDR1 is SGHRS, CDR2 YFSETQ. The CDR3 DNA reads TGCGCCAGCAGCCCGCCGGGACTAGCGGGGGGAAATGAGCAGTTCTTC. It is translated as CASSPPGLAGGNEQFF.

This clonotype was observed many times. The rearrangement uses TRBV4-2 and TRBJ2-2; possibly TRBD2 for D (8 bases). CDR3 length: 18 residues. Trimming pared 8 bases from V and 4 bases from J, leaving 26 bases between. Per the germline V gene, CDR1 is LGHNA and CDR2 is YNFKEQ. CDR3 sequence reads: CASSQDPGGRGGTGELFF. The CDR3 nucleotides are TGTGCCAGCTCCCAGGACCCAGGGGGACGGGGGGGCACCGGGGAGCTGTTTTTT.

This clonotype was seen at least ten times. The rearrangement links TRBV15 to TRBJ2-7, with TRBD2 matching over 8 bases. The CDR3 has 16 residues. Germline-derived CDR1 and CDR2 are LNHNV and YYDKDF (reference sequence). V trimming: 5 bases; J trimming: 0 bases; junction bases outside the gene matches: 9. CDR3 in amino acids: CATSPSLAGPSYEQYF. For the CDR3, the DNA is TGTGCCACCAGCCCCTCTTTAGCGGGACCCTCCTACGAGCAGTACTTC.

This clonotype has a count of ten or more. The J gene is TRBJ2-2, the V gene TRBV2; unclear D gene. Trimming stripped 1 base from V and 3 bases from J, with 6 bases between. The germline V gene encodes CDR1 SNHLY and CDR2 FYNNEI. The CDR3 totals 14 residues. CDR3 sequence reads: CASSEDSYTGELFF. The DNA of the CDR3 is TGTGCCAGCAGTGAAGACAGCTACACCGGGGAGCTGTTTTTT.